This TCR beta chain was sequenced in a study of T cells in Graves' hyperthyroidism and ophthalmopathy. This clonotype showed up many times. RNA transcripts yielded amplified TCR beta CDR3 regions. The HTBI primer set drove a first-round RT-PCR of the TCR CDR3. TCRdb re-analysed the multiplex PCR reads in MiXCR, keeping a single row per CDR3 protein. The profile shows 280,000 or so distinct CDR3 sequences, about 16% of them singletons. The CDR3 covers 11 residues. V was shortened by 11 bases and J by 4 bases, with 11 bases between the two germline ends. Per germline, CDR1 MDHEN and CDR2 SYDVKM. Material: blood. The chain employs TRBV28 and TRBJ1-2, with D possibly TRBD1 on 5 matching bases. The TCR was taken from a woman aged 50 to 60 with Graves' hyperthyroidism that later progressed to Graves' ophthalmopathy. The CDR3, as DNA: TGTGCCGCCTGGGACGGCTATGGCTACACCTTC. This encodes CAAWDGYGYTF.